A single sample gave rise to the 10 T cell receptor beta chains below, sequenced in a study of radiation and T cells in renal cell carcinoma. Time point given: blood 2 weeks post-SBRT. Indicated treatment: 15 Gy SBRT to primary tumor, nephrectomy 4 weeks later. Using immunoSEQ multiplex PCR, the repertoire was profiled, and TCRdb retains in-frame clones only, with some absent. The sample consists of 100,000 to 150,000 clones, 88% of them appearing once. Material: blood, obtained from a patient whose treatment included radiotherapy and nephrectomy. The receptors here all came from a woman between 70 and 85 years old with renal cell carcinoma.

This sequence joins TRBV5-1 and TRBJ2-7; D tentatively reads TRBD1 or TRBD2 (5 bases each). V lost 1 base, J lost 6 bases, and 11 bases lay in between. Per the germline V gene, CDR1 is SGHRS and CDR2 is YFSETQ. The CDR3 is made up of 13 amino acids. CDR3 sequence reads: CASSLPGTVEQYF. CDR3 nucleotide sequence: TGCGCCAGCAGCTTGCCGGGGACGGTCGAGCAGTACTTC.

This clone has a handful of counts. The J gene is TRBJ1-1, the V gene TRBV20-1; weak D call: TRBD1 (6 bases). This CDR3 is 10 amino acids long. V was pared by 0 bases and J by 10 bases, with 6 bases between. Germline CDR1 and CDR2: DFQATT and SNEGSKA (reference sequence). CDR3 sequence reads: CSARDRGAFF. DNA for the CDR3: TGCAGTGCTAGAGACAGGGGAGCTTTCTTT.

CDR3 DNA sequence: TGTGCCAGCAGCGTAGGGACAGCTGAAGCTTTCTTT. It specifies CASSVGTAEAFF. This chain links TRBV9 with TRBJ1-1; D is perhaps TRBD1 (6 bases). V was cut by 0 bases and J by 6 bases, with 6 bases left in between. Looked up from germline, CDR1 is SGDLS and CDR2 is YYNGEE. This CDR3 region has 12 residues.

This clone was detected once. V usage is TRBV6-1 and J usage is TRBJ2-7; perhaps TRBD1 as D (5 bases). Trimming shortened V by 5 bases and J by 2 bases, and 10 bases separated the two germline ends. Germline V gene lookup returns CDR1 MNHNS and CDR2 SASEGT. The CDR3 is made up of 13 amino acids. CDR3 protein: CASSRGATYEQYF. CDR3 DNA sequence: TGTGCCAGCAGTAGGGGCGCGACCTACGAGCAGTACTTC.

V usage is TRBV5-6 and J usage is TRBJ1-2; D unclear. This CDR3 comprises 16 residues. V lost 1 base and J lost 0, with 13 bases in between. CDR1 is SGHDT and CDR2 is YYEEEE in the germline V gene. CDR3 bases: TGTGCCAGCAGCTTGTTCGGACGCCAGGCTAACTATGGCTACACCTTC. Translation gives CASSLFGRQANYGYTF.

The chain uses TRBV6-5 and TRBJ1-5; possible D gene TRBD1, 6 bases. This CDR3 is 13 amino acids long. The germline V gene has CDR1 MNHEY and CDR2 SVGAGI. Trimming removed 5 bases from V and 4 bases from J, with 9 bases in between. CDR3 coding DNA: TGTGCCAGCAGTGAGGGGGGGAATCAGCCCCAGCATTTT. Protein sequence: CASSEGGNQPQHF.

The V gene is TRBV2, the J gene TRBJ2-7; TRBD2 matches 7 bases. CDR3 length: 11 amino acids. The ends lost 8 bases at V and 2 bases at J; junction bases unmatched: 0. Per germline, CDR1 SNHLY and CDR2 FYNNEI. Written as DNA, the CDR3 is TGTGCCAGCGGGGGGGCCTACGAGCAGTACTTC. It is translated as CASGGAYEQYF.

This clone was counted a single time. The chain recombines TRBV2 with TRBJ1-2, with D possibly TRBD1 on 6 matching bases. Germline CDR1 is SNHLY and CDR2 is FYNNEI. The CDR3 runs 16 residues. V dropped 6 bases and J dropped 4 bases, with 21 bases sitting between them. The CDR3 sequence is CASRDGAGDGFYGYTF. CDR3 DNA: TGTGCCAGCAGGGACGGGGCAGGGGACGGTTTCTATGGCTACACCTTC.

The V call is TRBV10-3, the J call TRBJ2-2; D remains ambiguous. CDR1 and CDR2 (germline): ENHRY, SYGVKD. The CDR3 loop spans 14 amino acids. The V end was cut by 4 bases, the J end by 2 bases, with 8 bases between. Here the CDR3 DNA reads TGTGCCATCAGTGTTCAGCTCAACACCGGGGAGCTGTTTTTT. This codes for CAISVQLNTGELFF.

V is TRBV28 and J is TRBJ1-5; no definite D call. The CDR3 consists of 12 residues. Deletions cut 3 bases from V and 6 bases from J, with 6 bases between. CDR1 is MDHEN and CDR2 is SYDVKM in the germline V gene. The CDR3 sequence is CASSLMFQPQHF. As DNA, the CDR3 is TGTGCCAGCAGTTTGATGTTTCAGCCCCAGCATTTT. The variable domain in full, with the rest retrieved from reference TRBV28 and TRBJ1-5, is DVKVTQSSRYLVKRTGEKVFLECVQDMDHENMFWYRQDPGLGLRLIYFSYDVKMKEKGDIPEGYSVSREKKERFSLILESASTNQTSMYLCASSLMFQPQHFGDGTRLSIL.